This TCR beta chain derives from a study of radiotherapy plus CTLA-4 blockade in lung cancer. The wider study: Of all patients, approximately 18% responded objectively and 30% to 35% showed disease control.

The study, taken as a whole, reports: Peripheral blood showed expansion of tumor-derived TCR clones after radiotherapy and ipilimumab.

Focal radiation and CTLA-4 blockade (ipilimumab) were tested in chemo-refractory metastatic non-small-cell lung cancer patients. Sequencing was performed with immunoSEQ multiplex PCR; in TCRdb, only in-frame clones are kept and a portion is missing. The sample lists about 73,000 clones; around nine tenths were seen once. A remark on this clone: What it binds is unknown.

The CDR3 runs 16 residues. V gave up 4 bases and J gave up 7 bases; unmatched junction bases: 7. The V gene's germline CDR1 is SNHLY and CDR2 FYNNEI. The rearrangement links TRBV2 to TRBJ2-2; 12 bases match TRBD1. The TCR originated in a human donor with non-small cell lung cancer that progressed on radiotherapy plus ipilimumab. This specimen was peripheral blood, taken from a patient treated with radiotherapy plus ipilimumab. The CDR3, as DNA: TGTGCCAGCAGTGTCCAGGGACAGGGGGCCGGCGGGGAGCTGTTTTTT. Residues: CASSVQGQGAGGELFF.